One sample yielded the 21 T cell receptor beta chains listed below, sequenced in a study of blood T cell repertoires in COVID-19. The table came from immunoSEQ multiplex PCR; TCRdb's copy has only in-frame clones and leaves some out. Among approximately 220,000 clones, under 90% were seen once, and the ten largest hold 4% to 6%. Sample: peripheral blood. The source is a woman aged 55-75 years who had recovered from COVID-19.

The rearrangement links TRBV1 to TRBJ1-1; the table names TRBD1, a call not compared with the DNA. TRBV1 is designated a pseudogene. This CDR3 contains 14 residues. The CDR3 here is CTSARTGGGTEAFF. The DNA for the CDR3 is TGCACCAGCGCTCGGACAGGGGGTGGCACTGAAGCTTTCTTT.

J is TRBJ1-3 and V is TRBV5-1, with TRBD1 identical over 8 bases. Germline trimming cut 3 bases from V and 2 bases from J; bases unmatched to any gene: 1. Germline CDR1 and CDR2: SGHRS and YFSETQ. This CDR3 region has 14 residues. The DNA for the CDR3 is TGCGCCAGCAGCTGGACAGGGACTGGAAACACCATATATTTT. It is translated as CASSWTGTGNTIYF.

This clone was seen once. This rearrangement joins TRBV7-9 to TRBJ1-1; weak D call: TRBD1 (5 bases). Deletions cut 2 bases from V and 1 base from J, with 8 bases between. This CDR3 has 14 residues. Germline loops: CDR1 SEHNR, CDR2 FQNEAQ (reference sequence). The CDR3 loop reads CASSLLGGNTEAFF. Written as DNA, the CDR3 is TGTGCCAGCAGCTTACTGGGGGGGAACACTGAAGCTTTCTTT. Full variable domain (outside the CDR3, taken from reference TRBV7-9 and TRBJ1-1): DTGVSQNPRHKITKRGQNVTFRCDPISEHNRLYWYRQTLGQGPEFLTYFQNEAQLEKSRLLSDRFSAERPKGSFSTLEIQRTEQGDSAMYLCASSLLGGNTEAFFGQGTRLTVV.

The table lists this clone with a count of one. This chain uses TRBV10-3 with TRBJ1-5, with 10 bases fitting TRBD1. The ends lost 3 bases at V and 6 bases at J; junction bases unmatched: 2. The germline CDR1 and CDR2 sequences are ENHRY and SYGVKD. This CDR3 spans 14 amino acids. CDR3 in amino acids: CAISEGTGVQPQHF. As DNA, the CDR3 is TGTGCCATCAGTGAAGGGACAGGGGTTCAGCCCCAGCATTTT.

The chain employs TRBV2 and TRBJ1-2, with 7 positions matching TRBD1. V gave up 3 bases and J gave up 4 bases; unmatched junction bases: 5. Germline assignment: CDR1 SNHLY and CDR2 FYNNEI. The CDR3 is 14 residues long. The CDR3 is CASSEWRGLYGYTF. The CDR3, as DNA: TGTGCCAGCAGTGAGTGGAGGGGGCTCTATGGCTACACCTTC.

J is TRBJ1-5 and V is TRBV3-1 (or the pseudogene TRBV3-2); no clear D. Germline CDR1 LGHDT, CDR2 YNNKEL (reference sequence). The CDR3 length is 13 residues. V lost 1 base, J lost 6 bases, and 7 bases lay in between. The CDR3 reads CASSQGLAQPQHF. CDR3 bases: TGTGCCAGCAGCCAAGGGCTGGCTCAGCCCCAGCATTTT.

The chain combines TRBV7-2 with TRBJ2-3, with 10 bases lining up with TRBD2. This CDR3 spans 14 amino acids. Germline CDR1 reads SGHTA; CDR2 reads FQGNSA. The V segment lost 5 bases and the J segment 4 bases; nucleotides outside the gene matches: 3. In DNA form, the CDR3 reads TGTGCCAGCAGCCTCGGACTAGCGGCAGATACGCAGTATTTT. Amino acid sequence: CASSLGLAADTQYF.

V and J are TRBV29-1 and TRBJ1-5; 7 bases map to TRBD1. The germline V gene encodes CDR1 SQVTM and CDR2 ANQGSEA. The V gene end was trimmed by 4 bases and the J gene end by 4 bases; junction bases not matched to a gene: 10. This CDR3 has 15 residues. Here the CDR3 reads CSVVVSGGLNQPQHF. In nucleotides, the CDR3 is TGCAGCGTTGTTGTCTCAGGGGGTTTAAATCAGCCCCAGCATTTT. Supplemented by reference TRBV29-1 and TRBJ1-5, the full variable domain reads SAVISQKPSRDICQRGTSLTIQCQVDSQVTMMFWYRQQPGQSLTLIATANQGSEATYESGFVIDKFPISRPNLTFSTLTVSNMSPEDSSIYLCSVVVSGGLNQPQHFGDGTRLSIL.

This clone was seen just once. The chain uses TRBV5-1 and TRBJ2-7; 8 nucleotides agree with TRBD1. The V gene end was trimmed by 4 bases and the J gene end by 2 bases; junction bases not matched to a gene: 5. The germline V gene encodes CDR1 SGHRS and CDR2 YFSETQ. The CDR3 has 14 amino acids. The CDR3 nucleotides read TGCGCCAGCAGCCCCGGGACAGGAGCCTACGAGCAGTACTTC. Translated: CASSPGTGAYEQYF.

The J gene is TRBJ2-1, the V gene TRBV11-3, with D possibly matching TRBD1 (6 bases). This CDR3 contains 16 residues. Germline CDR1 and CDR2: SGHNT and YENEEA. Trimming cost V 3 bases and J 3 bases, with 15 bases left between them. CDR3 nucleotides: TGTGCCAGCAGCTTTCGCCGGGACACTCACTACAATGAGCAGTTCTTC. This codes for CASSFRRDTHYNEQFF.

The chain joins TRBV10-3 to TRBJ2-7, with TRBD2 matching 10 bases. V was clipped by 9 bases and J by 2 bases; unmatched bases: 4. Germline values: CDR1 ENHRY, CDR2 SYGVKD. The CDR3 extends over 13 amino acids. The CDR3 protein is CAMTSGPTYEQYF. In DNA form, the CDR3 reads TGTGCCATGACTAGCGGGCCCACCTACGAGCAGTACTTC.

The rearrangement uses TRBV19 and TRBJ1-1, with 8 positions matching TRBD1. Trimming took 6 bases from V and 4 from J; bases not matched to a gene: 4. The CDR3 covers 13 residues. Germline loops: CDR1 LNHDA, CDR2 SQIVND (reference sequence). The CDR3 bases are TGTGCCAGTAGCGAGACAGGGGCCACTGAAGCTTTCTTT. It yields the protein CASSETGATEAFF.

J is TRBJ2-1 and V is TRBV5-1; 8 bases are shared with TRBD2. Germline V gene sequence: CDR1 SGHRS, CDR2 YFSETQ. The CDR3 length is 15 residues. V dropped 4 bases and J dropped 7; count of bases not matched to a gene: 10. CDR3 region: CASSHEPGTSNEQFF. The CDR3 coding sequence is TGCGCCAGCAGCCACGAACCCGGGACTAGTAATGAGCAGTTCTTC. Using reference TRBV5-1 and TRBJ2-1 for the parts outside the CDR3, the full variable domain is KAGVTQTPRYLIKTRGQQVTLSCSPISGHRSVSWYQQTPGQGLQFLFEYFSETQRNKGNFPGRFSGRQFSNSRSEMNVSTLELGDSALYLCASSHEPGTSNEQFFGPGTRLTVL.

V is TRBV6-6 and J is TRBJ1-6; D is unresolved. V was trimmed by 7 bases and J by 9 bases, leaving 22 bases between them. Germline V gives CDR1 MNHNY, CDR2 SVGAGI (reference sequence). This CDR3 has 16 residues. The CDR3 coding sequence is TGTGCCAGCACCCCCGGTGGCGGGTCAGGCCCTTCACCCCTCCACTTT. It specifies CASTPGGGSGPSPLHF.

This clone was observed once. The chain employs TRBV7-3 and TRBJ2-3; a weak D match, TRBD1 (6 bases). Per germline, CDR1 SGHTA and CDR2 FQGTGA. The length of the CDR3 is 14 residues. V was shortened by 6 bases and J by 6 bases, with 16 bases between the two germline ends. The CDR3 bases are TGTGCCAGCAGGGGATCGGGACATTACGATACGCAGTATTTT. Encoded protein: CASRGSGHYDTQYF.

The V call is TRBV4-2, the J call TRBJ1-2, with D possibly being TRBD1 (6 bases). The germline V gene encodes CDR1 LGHNA and CDR2 YNFKEQ. CDR3 size: 15 residues. The V end was cut by 4 bases, the J end by 7 bases, with 19 bases between. CDR3 sequence (DNA): TGTGCCAGCAGCCCCTCGGAGGCAGGGGCGGCTGGCTACACCTTC. Protein: CASSPSEAGAAGYTF.

The chain couples TRBV12-5 to TRBJ1-2, with 7 bases matching TRBD1. CDR3 length: 15 amino acids. J gave up 4 bases and V 1 base, and 6 bases lay outside the gene matches. Per the germline V gene, CDR1 is LGHNT and CDR2 is FRNRAP. The CDR3: CASGLEQGTVYGYTF. DNA of the CDR3: TGTGCTAGTGGTTTGGAACAGGGGACAGTCTATGGCTACACCTTC.

This rearrangement joins TRBV7-9 to TRBJ2-2; D is possibly TRBD2 (5 bases). The ends were cut back, 5 bases at V and 4 bases at J, with 8 bases in the middle. The CDR3 spans 13 residues. Germline CDR1 and CDR2: SEHNR and FQNEAQ (reference sequence). The CDR3 sequence: CASSTGSTGELFF. The CDR3 DNA follows: TGTGCCAGCAGCACGGGGTCCACCGGGGAGCTGTTTTTT.

The chain uses TRBV15 and TRBJ2-7, with no clear D. CDR3 length: 16 residues. V was pared by 0 bases and J by 4 bases, with 16 bases between. CDR1 is LNHNV and CDR2 is YYDKDF in the germline V gene (reference sequence). The CDR3 DNA sequence: TGTGCCACCAGCAGAGATCCCTGGCAGGCTCCATACGAGCAGTACTTC. This encodes CATSRDPWQAPYEQYF.

The V gene is TRBV30, the J gene TRBJ1-2; a possible D gene is TRBD1 (5 bases). The CDR3 has 14 amino acids. Per the germline V gene, CDR1 is GTSNPN and CDR2 is SVGIG (reference sequence). V shed 0 bases and J shed 6 bases, with 14 bases lying between them. CDR3 coding DNA: TGTGCCTGGAGTGTCCAATGGGGCGCGAATGGCTACACCTTC. It specifies CAWSVQWGANGYTF.

The count of this clone is one. V gene TRBV5-4 combines with J gene TRBJ1-1; TRBD1 might be the D (6 bases). Germline V gene lookup returns CDR1 SGHNT and CDR2 YYREEE (reference sequence). Trimming removed 0 bases from V and 0 bases from J, with 12 bases in between. The CDR3 has 16 amino acids. Written as DNA, the CDR3 is TGTGCCAGCAGCTTGGGACAGGTGCCCATGAACACTGAAGCTTTCTTT. Protein product: CASSLGQVPMNTEAFF.